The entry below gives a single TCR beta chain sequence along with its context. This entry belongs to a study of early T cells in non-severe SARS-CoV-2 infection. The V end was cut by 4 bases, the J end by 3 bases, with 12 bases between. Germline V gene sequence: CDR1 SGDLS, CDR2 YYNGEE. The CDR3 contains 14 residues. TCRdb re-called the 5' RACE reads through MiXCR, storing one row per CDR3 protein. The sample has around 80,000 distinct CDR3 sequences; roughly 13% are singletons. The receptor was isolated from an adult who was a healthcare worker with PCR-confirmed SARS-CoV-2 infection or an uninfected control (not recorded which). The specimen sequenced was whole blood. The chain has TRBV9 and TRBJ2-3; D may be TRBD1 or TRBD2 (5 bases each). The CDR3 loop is CASSPVGETDTQYF. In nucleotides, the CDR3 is TGTGCCAGCAGCCCCGTAGGGGAGACAGATACGCAGTATTTT. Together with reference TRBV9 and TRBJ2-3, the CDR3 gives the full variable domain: DSGVTQTPKHLITATGQRVTLRCSPRSGDLSVYWYQQSLDQGLQFLIQYYNGEERAKGNILERFSAQQFPDLHSELNLSSLELGDSALYFCASSPVGETDTQYFGPGTRLTVL.